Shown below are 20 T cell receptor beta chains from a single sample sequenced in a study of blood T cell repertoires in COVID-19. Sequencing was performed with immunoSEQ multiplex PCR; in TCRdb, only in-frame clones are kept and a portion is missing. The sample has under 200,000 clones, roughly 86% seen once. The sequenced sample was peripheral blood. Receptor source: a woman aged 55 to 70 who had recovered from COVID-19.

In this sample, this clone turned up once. The CDR3 DNA reads as TGTGCCAGCTTAGCCGGGACAGACCAAGAGACCCAGTACTTC. Translated: CASLAGTDQETQYF. The chain recombines TRBV5-4 with TRBJ2-5, with TRBD1 matching over 7 bases. The V segment lost 7 bases and the J segment 0 bases; nucleotides outside the gene matches: 6. The CDR3 is made up of 14 amino acids. The germline CDR1 and CDR2 sequences are SGHNT and YYREEE (reference sequence).

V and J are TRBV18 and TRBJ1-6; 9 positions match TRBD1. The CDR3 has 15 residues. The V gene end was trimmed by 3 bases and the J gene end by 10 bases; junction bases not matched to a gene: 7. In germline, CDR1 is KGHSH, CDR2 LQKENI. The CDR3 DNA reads TGTGCCAGCTCACCTTCGGGACAGGGAGACTCACCCCTCCACTTT. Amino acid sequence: CASSPSGQGDSPLHF. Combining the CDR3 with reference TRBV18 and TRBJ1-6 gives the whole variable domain NAGVMQNPRHLVRRRGQEARLRCSPMKGHSHVYWYRQLPEEGLKFMVYLQKENIIDESGMPKERFSAEFPKEGPSILRIQQVVRGDSAAYFCASSPSGQGDSPLHFGNGTRLTVT.

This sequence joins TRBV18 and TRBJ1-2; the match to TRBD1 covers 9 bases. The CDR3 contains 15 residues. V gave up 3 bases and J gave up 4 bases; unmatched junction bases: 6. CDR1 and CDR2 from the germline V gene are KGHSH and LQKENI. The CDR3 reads CASSPFGQGSYGYTF. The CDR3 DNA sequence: TGTGCCAGCTCACCTTTCGGACAGGGGAGCTATGGCTACACCTTC. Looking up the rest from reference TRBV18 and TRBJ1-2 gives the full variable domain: NAGVMQNPRHLVRRRGQEARLRCSPMKGHSHVYWYRQLPEEGLKFMVYLQKENIIDESGMPKERFSAEFPKEGPSILRIQQVVRGDSAAYFCASSPFGQGSYGYTFGSGTRLTVV.

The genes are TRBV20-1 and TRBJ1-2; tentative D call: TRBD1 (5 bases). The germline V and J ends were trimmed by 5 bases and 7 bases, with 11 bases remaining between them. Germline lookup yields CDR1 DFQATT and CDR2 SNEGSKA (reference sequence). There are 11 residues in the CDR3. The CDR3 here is CSAAQGGGYTF. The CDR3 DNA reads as TGCAGTGCTGCCCAGGGCGGTGGCTACACCTTC.

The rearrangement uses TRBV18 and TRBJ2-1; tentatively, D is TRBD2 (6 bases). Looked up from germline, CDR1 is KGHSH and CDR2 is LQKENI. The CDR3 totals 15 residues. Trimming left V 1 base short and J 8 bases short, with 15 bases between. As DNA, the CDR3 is TGTGCCAGCTCACCACAGGAGGGATCCGACGATGAGCAGTTCTTC. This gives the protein CASSPQEGSDDEQFF.

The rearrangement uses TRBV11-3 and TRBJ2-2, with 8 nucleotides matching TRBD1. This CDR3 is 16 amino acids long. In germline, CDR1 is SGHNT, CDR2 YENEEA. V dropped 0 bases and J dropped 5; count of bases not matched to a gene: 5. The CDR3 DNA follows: TGTGCCAGCAGCTTAGATCGAGGGACAGGAACCGGGGAGCTGTTTTTT. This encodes CASSLDRGTGTGELFF.

The CDR3 DNA reads TGCGCCAGCAGCTTGGGACAGGCGGAAAAACTGTTTTTT. Translating gives CASSLGQAEKLFF. The chain is built from TRBV5-1 and TRBJ1-4; D is possibly TRBD1 (6 bases). Germline-derived CDR1 and CDR2 are SGHRS and YFSETQ. The CDR3 extends over 13 amino acids. Trimming cost V 0 bases and J 8 bases, with 8 bases left between them.

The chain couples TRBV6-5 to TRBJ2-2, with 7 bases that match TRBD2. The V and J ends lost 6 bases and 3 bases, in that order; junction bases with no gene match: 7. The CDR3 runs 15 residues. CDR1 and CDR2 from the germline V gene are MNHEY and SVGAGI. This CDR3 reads CASRRLALYTGELFF. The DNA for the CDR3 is TGTGCCAGCAGACGACTAGCCCTCTACACCGGGGAGCTGTTTTTT.

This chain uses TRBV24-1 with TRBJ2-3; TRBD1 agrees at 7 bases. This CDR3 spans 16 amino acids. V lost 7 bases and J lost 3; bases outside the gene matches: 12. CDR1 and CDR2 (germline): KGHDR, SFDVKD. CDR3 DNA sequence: TGTGCCACCAGACCTCGGGACAGAAAAAGGACAGATACGCAGTATTTT. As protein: CATRPRDRKRTDTQYF.

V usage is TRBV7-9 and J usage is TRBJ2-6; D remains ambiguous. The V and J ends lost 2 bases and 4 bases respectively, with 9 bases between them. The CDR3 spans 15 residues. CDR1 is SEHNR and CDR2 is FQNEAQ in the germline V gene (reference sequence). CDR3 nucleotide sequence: TGTGCCAGCAGCTTATTCGGGTCCGGGGCCAACGTCCTGACTTTC. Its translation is CASSLFGSGANVLTF.

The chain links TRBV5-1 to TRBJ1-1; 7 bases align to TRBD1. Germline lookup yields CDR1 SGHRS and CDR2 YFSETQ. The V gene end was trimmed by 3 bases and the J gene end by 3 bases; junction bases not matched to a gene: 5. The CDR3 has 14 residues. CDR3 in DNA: TGCGCCAGCAGCTCAGGGGGGACGGACACTGAAGCTTTCTTT. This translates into CASSSGGTDTEAFF.

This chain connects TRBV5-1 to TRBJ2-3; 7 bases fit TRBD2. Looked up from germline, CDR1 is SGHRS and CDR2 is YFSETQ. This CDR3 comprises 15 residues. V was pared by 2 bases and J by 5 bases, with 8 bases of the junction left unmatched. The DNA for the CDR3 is TGCGCCAGCAGCTTTTCTAGCGGTGTAGAAGATACGCAGTATTTT. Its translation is CASSFSSGVEDTQYF.

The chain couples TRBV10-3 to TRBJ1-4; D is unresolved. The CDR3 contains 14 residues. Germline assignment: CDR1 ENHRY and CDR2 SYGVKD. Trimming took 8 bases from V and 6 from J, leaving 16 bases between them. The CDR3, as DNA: TGTGCCATCGGTGCGGGTCTTGCATATGAAAAACTGTTTTTT. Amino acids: CAIGAGLAYEKLFF.

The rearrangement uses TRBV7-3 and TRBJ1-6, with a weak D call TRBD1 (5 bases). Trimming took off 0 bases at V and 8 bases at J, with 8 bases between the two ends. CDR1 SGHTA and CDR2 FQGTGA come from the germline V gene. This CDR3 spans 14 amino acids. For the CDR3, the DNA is TGTGCCAGCAGCTTAACTGACAGATATTCACCCCTCCACTTT. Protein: CASSLTDRYSPLHF.

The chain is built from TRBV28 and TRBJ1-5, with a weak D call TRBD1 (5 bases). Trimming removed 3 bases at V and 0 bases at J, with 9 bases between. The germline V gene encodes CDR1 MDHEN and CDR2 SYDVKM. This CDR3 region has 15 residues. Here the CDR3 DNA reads TGTGCCAGCAGTTTGCTGGGGCCTAGCAATCAGCCCCAGCATTTT. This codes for CASSLLGPSNQPQHF.

The CDR3 loop reads CASSEGGALAPYGYTF. CDR3 DNA: TGTGCCAGCAGTGAAGGTGGGGCCTTGGCTCCCTATGGCTACACCTTC. The chain combines TRBV6-1 with TRBJ1-2, with D possibly being TRBD1 (5 bases). Germline V lookup: CDR1 MNHNS, CDR2 SASEGT. V shed 1 base and J shed 4 bases, with 16 bases lying between them. The CDR3 spans 16 residues.

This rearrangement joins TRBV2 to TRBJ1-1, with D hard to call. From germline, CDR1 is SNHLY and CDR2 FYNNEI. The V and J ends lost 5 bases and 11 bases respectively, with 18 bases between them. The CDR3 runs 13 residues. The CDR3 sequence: CASSSEPSFNAFF. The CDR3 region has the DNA TGTGCCAGCAGTTCGGAGCCCTCTTTTAACGCTTTCTTT.

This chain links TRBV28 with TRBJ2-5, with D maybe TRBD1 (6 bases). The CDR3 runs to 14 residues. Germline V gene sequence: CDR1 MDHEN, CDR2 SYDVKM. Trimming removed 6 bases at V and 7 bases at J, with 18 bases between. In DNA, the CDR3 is TGTGCCAGCAGCAACAGGGTCGGGAAGGGGACCCAGTACTTC. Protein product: CASSNRVGKGTQYF.

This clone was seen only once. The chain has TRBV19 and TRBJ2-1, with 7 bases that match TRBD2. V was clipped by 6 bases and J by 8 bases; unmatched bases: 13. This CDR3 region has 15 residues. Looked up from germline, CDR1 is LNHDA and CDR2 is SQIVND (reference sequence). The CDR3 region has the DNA TGTGCCAGTAGCCCATATCTCGGGGGGTGGGATGAGCAGTTCTTC. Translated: CASSPYLGGWDEQFF.

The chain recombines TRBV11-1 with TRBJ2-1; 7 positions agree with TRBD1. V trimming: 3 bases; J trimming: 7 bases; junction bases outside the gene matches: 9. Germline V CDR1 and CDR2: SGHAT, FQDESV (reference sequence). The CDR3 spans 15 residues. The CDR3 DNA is TGTGCCAGCAGCTTGAGGGACAGCTCGGGTAATGAGCAGTTCTTC. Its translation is CASSLRDSSGNEQFF. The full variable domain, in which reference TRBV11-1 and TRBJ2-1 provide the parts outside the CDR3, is EAEVAQSPRYKITEKSQAVAFWCDPISGHATLYWYRQILGQGPELLVQFQDESVVDDSQLPKDRFSAERLKGVDSTLKIQPAELGDSAMYLCASSLRDSSGNEQFFGPGTRLTVL.